These T cell receptor beta chains were read from a single sample in a study of PD-1 blockade in classical Hodgkin lymphoma. Libraries were prepared by immunoSEQ multiplex PCR; TCRdb keeps only in-frame clonotypes and omits some of them. In the table there are more than 55,000 clones, about 88% of which are singletons. This sample comprised peripheral blood mononuclear cells (PBMCs), obtained before the second cycle of nivolumab. The receptor source for this set is a human donor with classical Hodgkin lymphoma. Each CDR3 is given with its conserved first and last residue. A D gene is named only where the DNA matches it firmly. Some rows mark clone size as missing; the rest say once, few, many or name a class of expanded clone.

>TRBD1|TRBV30|few|TRBJ1-1
TGTGCCTGGAGTGTCAGGGGGCGGATTGGTGGCACTGAAGCTTTCTTT
CAWSVRGRIGGTEAFF
>TRBD1|TRBV25-1|.|TRBJ2-3
TGTGCCAGCAGTGAAAGTAGGCCAGGGGGATCGACAGATACGCAGTATTTT
CASSESRPGGSTDTQYF
>.|TRBV5-1|.|TRBJ1-5
TGCGCCAGCAGCCCCTGGGGAGGTGATCAGCCCCAGCATTTT
CASSPWGGDQPQHF
>.|TRBV15|.|TRBJ2-2
TGTGCCACCAGCAAGACTAGCGGGGAGCTGTTTTTT
CATSKTSGELFF
>.|TRBV12-5|.|TRBJ1-1
TGTGCTAGTGGTTTGGCGCACGGCACTAACACTGAAGCTTTCTTT
CASGLAHGTNTEAFF
>.|TRBV5-1|.|TRBJ2-2
TGCGCCAGCCGAACGGCCCCGGGGACCGGGGAGCTGTTTTTT
CASRTAPGTGELFF
>TRBD1|TRBV5-1|few|TRBJ1-3
TGCGCCAGCAGCACACAGGGGAGCTCTGGAAACACCATATATTTT
CASSTQGSSGNTIYF
>.|TRBV18|.|TRBJ1-1
TGTGCCAGCTCACCACAGGGGCACCCGAACACTGAAGCTTTCTTT
CASSPQGHPNTEAFF
>.|TRBV28|.|TRBJ1-2
TGTGCCAGCAGTTTAGGGTTTGACTATGGCTACACCTTC
CASSLGFDYGYTF
>.|TRBV6-6|.|TRBJ2-7
TGTGCCAGCAGTTACTCGGCTGGGTCGGGGTACGAGCAGTACTTC
CASSYSAGSGYEQYF
>.|TRBV7-2|.|TRBJ1-2
TGTGCCAGCAGCCCCCGGACTCATAACTATGGCTACACCTTC
CASSPRTHNYGYTF
>.|TRBV27|.|TRBJ2-7
TGTGCCAGCAGTTTCAGTCGGGGAGCCTTGAATCGGCACGAGCAGTACTTC
CASSFSRGALNRHEQYF
>.|TRBV27|.|TRBJ1-2
TGTGCCAGCACCGCTACAGGTCATGGCTACACCTTC
CASTATGHGYTF
>.|TRBV18|.|TRBJ1-2
TGTGCCAGCTCATCCGGCCCCTATGGCTACACCTTC
CASSSGPYGYTF
>.|TRBV7-2|.|TRBJ1-5
TGTGCCAGCAGCTTACGGGGTCAGCCCCAGCATTTT
CASSLRGQPQHF
>.|TRBV2|once|TRBJ2-7
TGTGCCAGCGGGGAGGGACAGGTGTCCTACGAGCAGTACTTC
CASGEGQVSYEQYF
>.|TRBV7-9|.|TRBJ2-3
TGTGCCAGCAGCCGACAACAGGGTTTGGCGCAGTATTTT
CASSRQQGLAQYF
>.|TRBV6-6|.|TRBJ1-1
TGTGCCGCAGCCACACAGAACACTGAAGCTTTCTTT
CAAATQNTEAFF
>.|TRBV9|.|TRBJ1-1
TGTGCCAGCAGCGTGGGTCCGAACACTGAAGCTTTCTTT
CASSVGPNTEAFF
>.|TRBV5-1|.|TRBJ2-1
TGCGCCAGCAGTCCTACGACAGGAACCCTCGGGGGCAATGAGCAGTTCTTC
CASSPTTGTLGGNEQFF
>.|TRBV6-5|.|TRBJ2-1
TGTGCCTCCTCCCCGGGCGGCCTTTGGGAGCAGTTCTTC
CASSPGGLWEQFF
>.|TRBV15|few|TRBJ2-7
TGTGCCACCAGCAGAGTGGGTGAATCCTACGAGCAGTACTTC
CATSRVGESYEQYF
>.|TRBV5-1|.|TRBJ2-1
TGCGCCAGCTCTGCGGGACCTGTTAACACCTACAATGAGCAGTTCTTC
CASSAGPVNTYNEQFF
>TRBD1|TRBV7-8|.|TRBJ1-5
TGTGCCAGCAGCTTGACAGGGGGTCAGCCCCAGCATTTT
CASSLTGGQPQHF
>.|TRBV2|.|TRBJ1-1
TGTGCCAGCAGTGAAGGTGGGTTGTATGGGACTGAAGCTTTCTTT
CASSEGGLYGTEAFF
>TRBD2|TRBV6-5|.|TRBJ2-1
TGTGCCAGCAGTTACTCAAAGCGGGGGGGCCACAATGAGCAGTTCTTC
CASSYSKRGGHNEQFF
>TRBD2|TRBV18|.|TRBJ2-7
TGTGCCAGCTCTCCCCTCCCACTAGCGGGGTCCAGCGAGCAGTACTTC
CASSPLPLAGSSEQYF
>.|TRBV7-3|.|TRBJ2-6
TGTGCCAGCAGCCCGACCCTTTGGGGGGCCAACGTCCTGACTTTC
CASSPTLWGANVLTF
>TRBD1|TRBV5-1|.|TRBJ1-4
TGCGCCAGCAGCTTGAGTGGGCAGGGGGTAAATGAAAAACTGTTTTTT
CASSLSGQGVNEKLFF
>TRBD2|TRBV5-1|.|TRBJ2-1
TGCGCCAGCAGCTCAACTCCGGGACTAGCGGGAAACAATGAGCAGTTCTTC
CASSSTPGLAGNNEQFF
>.|TRBV15|few|TRBJ2-3
TGTGCCACCAGCAGAGATCGCGGGACAGGCACAGATACGCAGTATTTT
CATSRDRGTGTDTQYF
>TRBD1|TRBV19|.|TRBJ1-2
TGTGCCAGTAGTATAGGGGTATCGGGACAGGCGAACTATGGCTACACCTTC
CASSIGVSGQANYGYTF
>.|TRBV6-5|.|TRBJ1-5
TGTGCCAGCAGTTACTCCGTGAATCAGCCCCAGCATTTT
CASSYSVNQPQHF
>.|TRBV5-1|.|TRBJ2-5
TGCGCCAGCAGCTTGGCCGGAACAGTTCCCCAAGAGTCCCAGTACTTC
CASSLAGTVPQESQYF
>.|TRBV30|.|TRBJ1-2
TGTGCCTGGAGTGATACTAACTATGGCTACACCTTC
CAWSDTNYGYTF